Below are 16 T cell receptor beta chains sequenced from a single sample in a study of blood T cell repertoires in COVID-19. Here immunoSEQ multiplex PCR was the method, and the copy in TCRdb shows in-frame clones only, minus some. The table shows more than 110,000 clones, with about 76% occurring only once. What was sequenced was peripheral blood. These receptors came from an older man with acute or convalescent COVID-19.

The chain couples TRBV24-1 to TRBJ2-3, with D unclear. CDR1 KGHDR and CDR2 SFDVKD come from the germline V gene. The CDR3 is 12 residues long. V was pared by 7 bases and J by 4 bases, with 8 bases between. The chain's CDR3 is CATRGAADTQYF. The DNA for the CDR3 is TGTGCCACCAGAGGAGCCGCAGATACGCAGTATTTT.

Within the sample, this clone is medium-sized (0.01 to 0.1%). This sequence joins TRBV28 and TRBJ1-6, with 9 bases identical to TRBD1. Germline values: CDR1 MDHEN, CDR2 SYDVKM. The CDR3 contains 16 residues. V lost 10 bases and J lost 0; bases outside the gene matches: 7. The CDR3 DNA follows: TGTGCCACCGACAGGGGGACTGGCTCCTATAATTCACCCCTCCACTTT. Encoded protein: CATDRGTGSYNSPLHF.

The chain uses TRBV20-1 and TRBJ2-4; 9 positions match TRBD1. Germline V gene sequence: CDR1 DFQATT, CDR2 SNEGSKA (reference sequence). The CDR3 extends over 11 amino acids. V was clipped by 8 bases and J by 5 bases; unmatched bases: 1. Here the CDR3 reads CSWDRENIQYF. The CDR3 DNA reads as TGCAGTTGGGACAGGGAAAACATTCAGTACTTC.

The chain joins TRBV7-2 to TRBJ1-4, with TRBD1 as a possible D gene (5 bases). This CDR3 spans 14 amino acids. Trimming removed 5 bases from V and 4 bases from J, with 11 bases in between. Germline CDR1 reads SGHTA; CDR2 reads FQGNSA. The CDR3 here is CASSPQGYNEKLFF. CDR3 nucleotide sequence: TGTGCCAGCAGCCCCCAGGGATATAATGAAAAACTGTTTTTT.

The CDR3 here is CATSPRRGRDQPQHF. The CDR3 region has the DNA TGTGCCACCAGCCCTCGAAGGGGGCGTGATCAGCCCCAGCATTTT. The chain has TRBV15 and TRBJ1-5, with TRBD1 matching 7 bases. With 5 bases clipped from V and 5 bases from J, the junction kept 9 bases outside the gene matches. The germline V gene has CDR1 LNHNV and CDR2 YYDKDF (reference sequence). This CDR3 region has 15 residues.

V gene TRBV5-1 combines with J gene TRBJ2-2; D remains unclear. The CDR3 runs 15 residues. The ends were cut back, 0 bases at V and 1 base at J, with 7 bases in the middle. Germline lookup yields CDR1 SGHRS and CDR2 YFSETQ. CDR3 sequence reads: CASSLEHRNTGELFF. The CDR3 region has the DNA TGCGCCAGCAGCTTGGAACACAGGAACACCGGGGAGCTGTTTTTT. The full variable domain, completed using reference TRBV5-1 and TRBJ2-2, is KAGVTQTPRYLIKTRGQQVTLSCSPISGHRSVSWYQQTPGQGLQFLFEYFSETQRNKGNFPGRFSGRQFSNSRSEMNVSTLELGDSALYLCASSLEHRNTGELFFGEGSRLTVL.

This sequence joins TRBV6-2 or TRBV6-3 and TRBJ2-5; the D is unclear. With 5 bases removed from V and 5 bases from J, the gap between germline ends came to 15 bases. Germline lookup yields CDR1 MNHEY and CDR2 SVGEGT. There are 14 residues in the CDR3. CDR3 DNA: TGTGCCAGCAGTGCCCCCGGTTTTGAGGAGACCCAGTACTTC. This encodes CASSAPGFEETQYF.

V gene TRBV7-3 combines with J gene TRBJ2-2; 9 bases fit TRBD1. The CDR3 contains 15 residues. The junction had 6 bases not matched to a gene; V was cut back by 5 bases and J by 5 bases. CDR1 and CDR2 from the germline V gene are SGHTA and FQGTGA. This chain's CDR3 is CASSLQGASTGELFF. The CDR3 region has the DNA TGTGCCAGCAGCCTACAGGGGGCGTCGACCGGGGAGCTGTTTTTT.

The V and J genes are TRBV7-9 and TRBJ1-4; D unclear. CDR1 is SEHNR and CDR2 is FQNEAQ in the germline V gene (reference sequence). The CDR3 is 14 residues long. Trimming left V 5 bases short and J 7 bases short, with 14 bases between. The CDR3, as DNA: TGTGCCAGCAGCCCCACGAGATTCCCTGAAAAACTGTTTTTT. It codes for CASSPTRFPEKLFF.

CDR3 DNA: TGTGCCATCTCCGGCAGGGAGGACACTGAAGCTTTCTTT. It is translated as CAISGREDTEAFF. The chain has TRBV10-3 and TRBJ1-1, with D maybe TRBD1 (5 bases). Germline CDR1 reads ENHRY; CDR2 reads SYGVKD. The germline V and J ends were trimmed by 8 bases and 3 bases, with 13 bases remaining between them. The CDR3 is made up of 13 amino acids.

The rearrangement uses TRBV15 and TRBJ1-2; no clear D. Germline CDR1 is LNHNV and CDR2 is YYDKDF (reference sequence). The CDR3 extends over 14 amino acids. Between the trimmed V and J ends, which lost 5 bases and 0 bases, there was a span of 10 bases. The DNA of the CDR3 is TGTGCCACCAGCCAAAGCCCCGCTAACTATGGCTACACCTTC. This codes for CATSQSPANYGYTF.

The CDR3 DNA reads TGTGCCAGCAGCGTAGATGGGGGGGACAGGGTCACCGGGGAGCTGTTTTTT. Its protein product is CASSVDGGDRVTGELFF. The chain employs TRBV9 and TRBJ2-2; 9 nucleotides line up with TRBD1. The CDR3 runs 17 residues. CDR1 SGDLS and CDR2 YYNGEE come from the germline V gene. V shed 0 bases and J 4 bases; nucleotides not matched to a gene: 7.

The chain employs TRBV28 and TRBJ1-6; D uncertain. Trimming removed 5 bases at V and 6 bases at J, with 17 bases between. This CDR3 comprises 16 residues. Germline-derived CDR1 and CDR2 are MDHEN and SYDVKM. CDR3 bases: TGTGCCAGCAGTCCGACACAACCATTAACTAATTCACCCCTCCACTTT. Amino acid sequence: CASSPTQPLTNSPLHF.

In its sample, this clone was seen a few times. V usage is TRBV3-1 (or the pseudogene TRBV3-2) and J usage is TRBJ2-3, with 7 positions matching TRBD2. With 4 bases clipped from V and 3 bases from J, the junction kept 7 bases outside the gene matches. In germline, CDR1 is LGHDT, CDR2 YNNKEL (reference sequence). There are 15 residues in the CDR3. CDR3 sequence: CASSPHGGGTDTQYF. The CDR3 DNA is TGTGCCAGCAGCCCTCACGGGGGAGGGACAGATACGCAGTATTTT.

The chain recombines TRBV10-3 with TRBJ1-2; tentatively, D is TRBD1 (6 bases). The CDR3 consists of 15 residues. Trimming pared 4 bases from V and 2 bases from J, leaving 14 bases between. The germline V gene encodes CDR1 ENHRY and CDR2 SYGVKD. The CDR3 DNA follows: TGTGCCATCAGTGGTGGGACACATCGCAACTATGGCTACACCTTC. Protein product: CAISGGTHRNYGYTF.

The chain joins TRBV7-2 to TRBJ2-2; 8 bases line up with TRBD1. The CDR3 extends over 17 amino acids. With V trimmed by 8 bases and J by 6 bases, 17 bases remained unmatched. The germline CDR1 and CDR2 sequences are SGHTA and FQGNSA. The CDR3 DNA is TGTGCCAGCTCCGGACAGGGATGGATTTCAGTGGCCGGGGAGCTGTTTTTT. Residues: CASSGQGWISVAGELFF.